Given below is one T cell receptor beta chain in context. Its antigen is currently unknown. This entry is derived from a study of cytomegalovirus exposure and HLA in healthy donors. Study-wide points: The authors enumerated over 150 TCR beta chains as linked to cytomegalovirus. 87-base-pair reads could not separate some V segments, including TRBV6-2 and TRBV6-3. Reported performance of the classifier showed diagnosis of cytomegalovirus status with high specificity and sensitivity.

Vbeta (60) and Jbeta (13) primers were used in the PCR. Measured with immunoSEQ multiplex PCR; TCRdb has only the in-frame clones, and not every one. The data show more than 150,000 clones, about 81% seen once. V was trimmed by 7 bases and J by 1 base, leaving 13 bases between them. The CDR3 totals 15 residues. Germline V gene data show CDR1 as SNHLY and CDR2 as FYNNEI. The V gene is TRBV2, the J gene TRBJ2-2; D is possibly TRBD2 (7 bases). This clonotype originated in a man aged 35-49 years in good health and CMV-seronegative. Sequenced input: PBMCs. This CDR3 reads CASNGGGRNTGELFF. The CDR3, as DNA: TGTGCCAGCAACGGGGGCGGGAGGAACACCGGGGAGCTGTTTTTT.